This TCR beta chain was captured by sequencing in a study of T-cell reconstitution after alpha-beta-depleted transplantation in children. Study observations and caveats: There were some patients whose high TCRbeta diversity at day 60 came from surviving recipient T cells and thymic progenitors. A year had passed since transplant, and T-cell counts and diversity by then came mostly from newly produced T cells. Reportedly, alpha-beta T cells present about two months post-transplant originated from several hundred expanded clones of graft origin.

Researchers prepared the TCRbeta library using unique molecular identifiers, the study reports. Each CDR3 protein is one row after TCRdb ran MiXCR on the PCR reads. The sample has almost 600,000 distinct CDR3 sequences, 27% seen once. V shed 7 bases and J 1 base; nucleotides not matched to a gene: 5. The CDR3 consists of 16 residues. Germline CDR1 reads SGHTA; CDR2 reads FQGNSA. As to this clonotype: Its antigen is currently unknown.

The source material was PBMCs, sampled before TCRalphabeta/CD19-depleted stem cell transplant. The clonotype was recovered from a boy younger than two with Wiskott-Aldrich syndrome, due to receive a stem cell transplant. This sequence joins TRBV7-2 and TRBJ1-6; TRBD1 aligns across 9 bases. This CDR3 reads CASTQGARSYNSPLHF. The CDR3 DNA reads TGTGCCAGCACACAGGGGGCGAGGTCCTATAATTCACCCCTCCACTTT.